This paragraph reports one T cell receptor (beta chain). Its specificity is not known. Germline values: CDR1 MNHEY, CDR2 SMNVEV (reference sequence). The V end was cut by 5 bases, the J end by 4 bases, with 17 bases between. The CDR3 runs to 15 residues. This specimen comes from a study of cytomegalovirus exposure and HLA in healthy donors. Findings of the study overall: A later analysis showed TCR association rates differing by HLA locus, peaking at DRB1 and lowest at HLA-C.

Both 60 Vbeta primers and 13 Jbeta primers went into the PCR. Profiled with immunoSEQ multiplex PCR; TCRdb holds only in-frame clones, not every one. In all, the sample yields 200,000 or so clones. The rearrangement joins TRBV27 to TRBJ1-2; a possible D gene is TRBD1 (6 bases). The sequencing input was PBMCs. The sequence was collected from a girl aged 2 to 10 in good health and CMV-seropositive. The DNA of the CDR3 is TGTGCCAGCAGTCTCGCGGGGGGGGCTGGCTATGGCTACACCTTC. Its translation: CASSLAGGAGYGYTF.